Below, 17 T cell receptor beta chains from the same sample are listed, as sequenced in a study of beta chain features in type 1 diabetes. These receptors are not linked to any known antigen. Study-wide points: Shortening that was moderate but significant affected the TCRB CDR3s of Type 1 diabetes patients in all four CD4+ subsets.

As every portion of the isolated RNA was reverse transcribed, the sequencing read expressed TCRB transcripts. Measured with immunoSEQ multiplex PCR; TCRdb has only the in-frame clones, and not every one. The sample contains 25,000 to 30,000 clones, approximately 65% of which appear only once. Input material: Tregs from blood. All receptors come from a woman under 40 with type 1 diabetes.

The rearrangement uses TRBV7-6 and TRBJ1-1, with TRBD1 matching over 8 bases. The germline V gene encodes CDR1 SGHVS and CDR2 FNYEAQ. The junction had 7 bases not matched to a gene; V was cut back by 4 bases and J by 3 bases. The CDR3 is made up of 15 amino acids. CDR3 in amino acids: CASSSGQGLHTEAFF. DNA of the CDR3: TGTGCCAGCAGCTCCGGACAGGGACTGCACACTGAAGCTTTCTTT.

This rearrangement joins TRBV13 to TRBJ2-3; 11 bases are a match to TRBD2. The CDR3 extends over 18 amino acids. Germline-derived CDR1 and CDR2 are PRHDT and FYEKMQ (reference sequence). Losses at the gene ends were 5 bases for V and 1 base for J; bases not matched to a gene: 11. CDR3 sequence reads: CASSLLAGAPVGTDTQYF. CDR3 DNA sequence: TGTGCCAGCAGCCTACTAGCGGGAGCCCCTGTTGGCACAGATACGCAGTATTTT.

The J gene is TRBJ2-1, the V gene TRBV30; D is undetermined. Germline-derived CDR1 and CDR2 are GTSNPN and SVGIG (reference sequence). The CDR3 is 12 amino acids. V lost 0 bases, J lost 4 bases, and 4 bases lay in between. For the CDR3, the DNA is TGTGCCTGGAGTGTCGGGTACAATGAGCAGTTCTTC. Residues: CAWSVGYNEQFF. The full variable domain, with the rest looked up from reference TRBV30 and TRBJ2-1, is SQTIHQWPATLVQPVGSPLSLECTVEGTSNPNLYWYRQAAGRGLQLLFYSVGIGQISSEVPQNLSASRPQDRQFILSSKKLLLSDSGFYLCAWSVGYNEQFFGPGTRLTVL.

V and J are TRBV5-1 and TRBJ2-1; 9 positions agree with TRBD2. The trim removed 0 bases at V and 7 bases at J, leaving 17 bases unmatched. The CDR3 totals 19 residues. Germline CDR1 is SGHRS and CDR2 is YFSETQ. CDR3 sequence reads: CASSLVPGSGSSFGNEQFF. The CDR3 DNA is TGCGCCAGCAGCTTGGTTCCGGGTAGCGGGAGTTCTTTCGGAAATGAGCAGTTCTTC.

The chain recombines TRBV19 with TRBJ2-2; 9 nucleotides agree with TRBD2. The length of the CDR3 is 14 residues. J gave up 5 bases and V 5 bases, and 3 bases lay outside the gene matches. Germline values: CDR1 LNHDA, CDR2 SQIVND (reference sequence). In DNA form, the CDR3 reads TGTGCCAGTAGTGGGACTAGCTGGACCGGGGAGCTGTTTTTT. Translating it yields CASSGTSWTGELFF.

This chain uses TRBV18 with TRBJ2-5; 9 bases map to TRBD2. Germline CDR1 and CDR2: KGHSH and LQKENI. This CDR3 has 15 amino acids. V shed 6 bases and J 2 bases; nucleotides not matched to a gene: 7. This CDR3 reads CASSPTSGVQETQYF. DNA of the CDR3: TGTGCCAGCTCCCCGACTAGCGGAGTACAAGAGACCCAGTACTTC.

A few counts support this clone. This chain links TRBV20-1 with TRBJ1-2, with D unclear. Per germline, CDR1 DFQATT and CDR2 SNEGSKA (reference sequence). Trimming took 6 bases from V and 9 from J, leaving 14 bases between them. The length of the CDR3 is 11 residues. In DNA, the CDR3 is TGCAGTGCCCCACGCGGAGAGAGCTACACCTTC. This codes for CSAPRGESYTF.

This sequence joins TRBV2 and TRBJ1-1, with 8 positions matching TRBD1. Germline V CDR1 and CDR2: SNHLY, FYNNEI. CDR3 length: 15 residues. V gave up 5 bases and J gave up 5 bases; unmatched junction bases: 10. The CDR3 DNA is TGTGCCAGCAGTCAGGACAGGGAGGGTAGAACTGAAGCTTTCTTT. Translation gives CASSQDREGRTEAFF.

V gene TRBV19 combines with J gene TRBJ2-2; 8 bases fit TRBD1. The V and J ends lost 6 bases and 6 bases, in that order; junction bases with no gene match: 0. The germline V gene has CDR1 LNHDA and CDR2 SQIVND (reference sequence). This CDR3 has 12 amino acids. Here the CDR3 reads CASRTGAGELFF. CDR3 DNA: TGTGCCAGTAGGACAGGGGCCGGGGAGCTGTTTTTT. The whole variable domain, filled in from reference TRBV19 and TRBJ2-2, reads DGGITQSPKYLFRKEGQNVTLSCEQNLNHDAMYWYRQDPGQGLRLIYYSQIVNDFQKGDIAEGYSVSREKKESFPLTVTSAQKNPTAFYLCASRTGAGELFFGEGSRLTVL.

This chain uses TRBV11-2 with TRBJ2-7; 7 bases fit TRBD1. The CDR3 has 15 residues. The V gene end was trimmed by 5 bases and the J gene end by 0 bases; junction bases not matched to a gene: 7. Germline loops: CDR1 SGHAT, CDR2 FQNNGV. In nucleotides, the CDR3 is TGTGCCAGCAGCCTACAGACAGGGCCCTCCTACGAGCAGTACTTC. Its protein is CASSLQTGPSYEQYF.

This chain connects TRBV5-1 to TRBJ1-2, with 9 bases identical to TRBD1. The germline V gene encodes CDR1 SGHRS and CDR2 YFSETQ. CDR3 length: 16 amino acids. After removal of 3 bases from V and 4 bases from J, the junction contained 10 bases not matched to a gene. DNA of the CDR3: TGCGCCAGCAGCTCATTACAGGGGGCTCGTGGCTATGGCTACACCTTC. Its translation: CASSSLQGARGYGYTF.

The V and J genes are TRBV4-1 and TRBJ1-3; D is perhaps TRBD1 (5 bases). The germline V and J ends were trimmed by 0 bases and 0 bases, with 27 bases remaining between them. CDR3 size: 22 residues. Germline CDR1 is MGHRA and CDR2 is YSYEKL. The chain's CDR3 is CASSQEDPRTLPSYTSGNTIYF. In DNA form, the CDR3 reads TGCGCCAGCAGCCAAGAAGATCCAAGGACACTTCCCTCATACACCTCTGGAAACACCATATATTTT.

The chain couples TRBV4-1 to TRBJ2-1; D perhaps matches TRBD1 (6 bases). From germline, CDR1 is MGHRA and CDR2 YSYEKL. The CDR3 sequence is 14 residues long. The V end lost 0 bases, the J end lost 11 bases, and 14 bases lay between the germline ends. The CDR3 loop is CASSQDWGTKKQFF. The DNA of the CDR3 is TGCGCCAGCAGCCAAGATTGGGGGACAAAGAAGCAGTTCTTC.

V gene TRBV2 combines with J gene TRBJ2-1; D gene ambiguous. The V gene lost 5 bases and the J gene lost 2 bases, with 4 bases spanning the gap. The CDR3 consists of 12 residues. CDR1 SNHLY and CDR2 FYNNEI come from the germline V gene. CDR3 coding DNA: TGTGCCAGCAGTCTAGCCTACAATGAGCAGTTCTTC. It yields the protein CASSLAYNEQFF.

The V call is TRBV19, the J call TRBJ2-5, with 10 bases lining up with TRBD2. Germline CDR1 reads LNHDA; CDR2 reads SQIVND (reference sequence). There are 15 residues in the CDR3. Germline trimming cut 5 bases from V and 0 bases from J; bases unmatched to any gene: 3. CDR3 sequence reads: CASSVGLADQETQYF. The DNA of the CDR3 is TGTGCCAGTAGTGTAGGACTAGCGGACCAAGAGACCCAGTACTTC.

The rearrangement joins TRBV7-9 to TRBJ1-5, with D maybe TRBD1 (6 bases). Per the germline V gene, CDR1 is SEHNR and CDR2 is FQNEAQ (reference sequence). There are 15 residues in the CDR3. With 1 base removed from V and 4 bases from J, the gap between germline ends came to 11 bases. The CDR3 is CASSLERGRNQPQHF. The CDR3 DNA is TGTGCCAGCAGCTTAGAGCGGGGGCGGAATCAGCCCCAGCATTTT.

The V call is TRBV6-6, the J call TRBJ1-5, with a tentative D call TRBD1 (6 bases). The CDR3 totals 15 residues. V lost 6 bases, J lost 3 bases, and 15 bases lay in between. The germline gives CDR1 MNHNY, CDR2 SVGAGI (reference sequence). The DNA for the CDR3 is TGTGCCAGCAGCAACCTGCGGGGGCTCAATCAGCCCCAGCATTTT. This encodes CASSNLRGLNQPQHF.